The 11 T cell receptor beta chains presented below share a single source sample, sequenced in a study of T cells in Graves' hyperthyroidism and ophthalmopathy (dated by TCRdb to between 2019 and 2020). To prepare the library, multiplex PCR was applied. TCRdb records Illumina HiSeq 2000 as the sequencer. TCR beta CDR3 regions were amplified from RNA transcripts. The TCR CDR3 was subjected to a first round of RT-PCR using the HTBI primer set and the Qiagen OneStep RT-PCR kit. The public reads were quality trimmed at Q25 with fastp and then assembled into clones with MiXCR by TCRdb, keeping productive beta chains. Entries that share a CDR3 protein sequence are merged under the most common genes and DNA. The table for this sample lists approximately 590,000 distinct CDR3 sequences; about 45% of them were counted only once. The ten biggest clones cover about 7.9% of the sample. Sample: peripheral blood or thyroid tissue (not recorded which). The receptors were sampled from a woman younger than 35 with Graves' hyperthyroidism. Donor details come from another sample of the same person, matched by shared clones.

With regard to this clonotype: One junction end does not reproduce the germline sequence, and a read error may be involved. The gene calls are TRBV7-9 and TRBJ1-3, with D hard to call. Germline CDR1 and CDR2: SEHNR and FQNEAQ (reference sequence). The CDR3 loop spans 15 amino acids. CDR3 in DNA: TGCGCCAGCAGCCAAGACCCCTACTCTGGAAACACCATATATTTT. Its translation: CASSQDPYSGNTIYF.

In its sample, this clonotype was seen many times. V gene TRBV10-3 combines with J gene TRBJ1-5; 7 bases line up with TRBD1. The junction had 13 bases not matched to a gene; V was cut back by 10 bases and J by 10 bases. CDR1 and CDR2 from the germline V gene are ENHRY and SYGVKD. CDR3 length: 13 amino acids. Here the CDR3 DNA reads TGTGCCAGCGGACAGGCCCAAAGCTTCCCCCAGCATTTT. Translated, it gives CASGQAQSFPQHF.

This clonotype was picked up a small number of times. The rearrangement joins TRBV9 to TRBJ2-7; unclear D gene. This CDR3 has 15 residues. Trimming removed 0 bases at V and 2 bases at J, with 12 bases between. The germline V gene encodes CDR1 SGDLS and CDR2 YYNGEE. CDR3 region: CASSVEGETAYEQYF. CDR3 sequence (DNA): TGTGCCAGCAGCGTAGAGGGCGAGACCGCCTACGAGCAGTACTTC.

The J gene is TRBJ2-2, the V gene TRBV25-1; no reliable D call. The CDR3 is made up of 13 amino acids. Germline V gene sequence: CDR1 MGHDK, CDR2 SYGVNS. V lost 5 bases, J lost 2 bases, and 6 bases lay in between. CDR3 protein: CASSNRNTGELFF. The CDR3, as DNA: TGTGCCAGCAGTAATAGAAACACCGGGGAGCTGTTTTTT.

The rearrangement links TRBV20-1 to TRBJ2-1, with 8 bases aligning to TRBD2. V lost 3 bases to trimming and J lost 6 bases; unmatched junction nucleotides: 1. Germline values: CDR1 DFQATT, CDR2 SNEGSKA (reference sequence). The CDR3 totals 12 residues. The CDR3 DNA is TGCAGTGCTAGCGGGAGGGTCAATGAGCAGTTCTTC. It codes for CSASGRVNEQFF.

This chain joins TRBV9 and TRBJ2-7, with 8 bases lining up with TRBD2. J gave up 1 base and V 0 bases, and 6 bases lay outside the gene matches. The CDR3 contains 16 residues. Germline V lookup: CDR1 SGDLS, CDR2 YYNGEE. The CDR3: CASSVGVREASYEQYF. The CDR3 nucleotides are TGTGCCAGCAGCGTAGGTGTGCGGGAGGCTTCCTACGAGCAGTACTTC.

This clonotype was seen a few times. The chain recombines TRBV7-2 with TRBJ2-7; tentatively, D is TRBD2 (5 bases). Trimming removed 6 bases from V and 3 bases from J, with 18 bases in between. Germline V lookup: CDR1 SGHTA, CDR2 FQGNSA. The CDR3 contains 15 residues. The chain's CDR3 is CASRAATGYHYEQYF. CDR3 DNA sequence: TGTGCCAGCAGGGCTGCAACGGGATATCACTACGAGCAGTACTTC.

V is TRBV19 and J is TRBJ1-1, with TRBD1 matching over 7 bases. V shed 7 bases, J shed 2 bases, and the junction held 7 bases outside the gene matches. From germline, CDR1 is LNHDA and CDR2 SQIVND (reference sequence). CDR3 size: 14 residues. In DNA form, the CDR3 reads TGTGCCAGTACTAACAGGGGCGTCAACACTGAAGCTTTCTTT. Its protein is CASTNRGVNTEAFF.

The chain links TRBV9 to TRBJ2-5; D is unresolved. The V gene lost 0 bases and the J gene lost 2 bases, with 11 bases spanning the gap. Germline CDR1 is SGDLS and CDR2 is YYNGEE. The CDR3 is made up of 15 amino acids. The CDR3 nucleotides read TGTGCCAGCAGCGTAGGTGGTACAGCTCAAGAGACCCAGTACTTC. Translated, it gives CASSVGGTAQETQYF.

The count of this clonotype is one. No conserved phenylalanine or tryptophan is present at the end of the CDR3, so a read error is the likely explanation. The chain has TRBV9 and TRBJ1-2; TRBD1 aligns across 7 bases. Germline V CDR1 and CDR2: SGDLS, YYNGEE. The CDR3 has 15 amino acids. J gave up 5 bases and V 0 bases, and 7 bases lay outside the gene matches. The CDR3 DNA follows: TGTGCCAGCAGCGTAGACCCAGGGGGGGTATATGGCTACACCCTC. Residues: CASSVDPGGVYGYTL.

This clonotype has only a few counts. V usage is TRBV7-2 and J usage is TRBJ1-1, with D perhaps matching TRBD1 (5 bases). V lost 8 bases, J lost 4 bases, and 20 bases lay in between. CDR1 SGHTA and CDR2 FQGNSA come from the germline V gene. The CDR3 consists of 15 residues. The DNA of the CDR3 is TGTGCCAGCGCGCCGGGACTTTCCTGGGGCACTGAAGCTTTCTTT. Its protein product is CASAPGLSWGTEAFF.